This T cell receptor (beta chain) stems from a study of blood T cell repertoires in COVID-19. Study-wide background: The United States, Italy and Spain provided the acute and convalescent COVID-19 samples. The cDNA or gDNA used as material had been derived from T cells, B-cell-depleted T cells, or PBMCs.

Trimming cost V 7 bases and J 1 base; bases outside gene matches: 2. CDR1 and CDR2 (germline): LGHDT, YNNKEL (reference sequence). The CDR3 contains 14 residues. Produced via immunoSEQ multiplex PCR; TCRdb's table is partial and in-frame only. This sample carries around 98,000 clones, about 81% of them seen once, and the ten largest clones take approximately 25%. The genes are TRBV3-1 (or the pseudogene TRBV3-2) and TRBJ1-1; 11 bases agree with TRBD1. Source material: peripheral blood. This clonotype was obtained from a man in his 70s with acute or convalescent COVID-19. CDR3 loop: CASNGQGANTEAFF. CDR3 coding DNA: TGTGCCAGCAACGGACAGGGGGCGAACACTGAAGCTTTCTTT.